Listed here are 25 T cell receptor beta chains from one sample, sequenced in a study of blood T cell repertoires in COVID-19. Generated by immunoSEQ multiplex PCR, the TCRdb table keeps only in-frame clones and is missing some. The profile shows about 95,000 clones, approximately 87% of them singletons. Sequencing was performed on peripheral blood. These TCRs come from a human donor in a cohort sampled during active COVID-19.

This chain connects TRBV5-3 to TRBJ2-5, with 13 bases fitting TRBD2. TRBV5-3 is noted as an ORF with a role that remains uncertain. V was pared by 4 bases and J by 2 bases, with 11 bases of the junction left unmatched. CDR3 length: 18 amino acids. CDR3 DNA: TGTGCCAGAAGCCTCATTTTGGGACTAGCGGGGAAACAAGAGACCCAGTACTTC. Translated, it gives CARSLILGLAGKQETQYF.

The table lists this clone with a few counts. This chain connects TRBV4-2 to TRBJ2-7; D possibly corresponds to TRBD1 (6 bases). CDR1 and CDR2 from the germline V gene are LGHNA and YNFKEQ. The CDR3 runs to 17 residues. Deletions cut 0 bases from V and 4 bases from J, with 19 bases between. The CDR3 DNA follows: TGTGCCAGCAGCCAAGATCCAGGGGACCGTGGTTGGTACGAGCAGTACTTC. Translating it yields CASSQDPGDRGWYEQYF.

The rearrangement links TRBV19 to TRBJ2-5, with 7 bases lining up with TRBD1. V shed 10 bases and J 7 bases; nucleotides not matched to a gene: 9. The germline CDR1 and CDR2 sequences are LNHDA and SQIVND (reference sequence). The CDR3 spans 12 residues. The CDR3 DNA follows: TGTGCCACCCGGGACAGAGATCGGACCCAGTACTTC. Amino acid sequence: CATRDRDRTQYF.

J is TRBJ1-4 and V is TRBV6-1; weak D call: TRBD1 (5 bases). Germline CDR1 is MNHNS and CDR2 is SASEGT. The CDR3 covers 13 residues. V was shortened by 0 bases and J by 7 bases, with 6 bases between the two germline ends. CDR3 loop: CASSEAQGEKLFF. The CDR3 nucleotides read TGTGCCAGCAGTGAAGCGCAGGGTGAAAAACTGTTTTTT.

The chain carries TRBV6-1 and TRBJ1-2, with a weak D call TRBD1 (6 bases). The CDR3 spans 16 residues. Germline CDR1 and CDR2: MNHNS and SASEGT. The V end was cut by 1 base, the J end by 2 bases, with 14 bases between. CDR3 residues: CASSEVIGGQNYGYTF. The CDR3 DNA is TGTGCCAGCAGTGAAGTAATAGGCGGACAGAACTATGGCTACACCTTC.

This clone was seen once. This chain uses TRBV9 with TRBJ2-7, with no clear D. The germline V and J ends were trimmed by 0 bases and 4 bases, with 14 bases remaining between them. Germline CDR1 and CDR2: SGDLS and YYNGEE. There are 15 residues in the CDR3. CDR3 sequence: CASSVAESPSYEQYF. The CDR3 DNA sequence: TGTGCCAGCAGCGTAGCCGAGTCGCCTAGTTACGAGCAGTACTTC.

V usage is TRBV5-6 and J usage is TRBJ2-7; TRBD1 matches 7 bases. V lost 4 bases and J lost 2; bases outside the gene matches: 6. Germline CDR1 SGHDT, CDR2 YYEEEE. The CDR3 sequence is 14 residues long. The CDR3, as DNA: TGTGCCAGCAGCCCCGGACAGGCTACCTACGAGCAGTACTTC. Its translation is CASSPGQATYEQYF.

The chain links TRBV6-6 to TRBJ1-5; 7 positions match TRBD1. CDR1 and CDR2 (germline): MNHNY, SVGAGI (reference sequence). This CDR3 is built from 15 residues. Trimming removed 8 bases from V and 3 bases from J; junction bases left unmatched: 10. CDR3 protein: CASGLQGTFNQPQHF. In DNA, the CDR3 is TGTGCCAGCGGACTACAGGGGACCTTCAATCAGCCCCAGCATTTT.

This clone has a handful of counts. V gene TRBV7-9 combines with J gene TRBJ1-5; no clear D. CDR1 and CDR2 (germline): SEHNR, FQNEAQ (reference sequence). CDR3 size: 11 residues. V lost 5 bases, J lost 7 bases, and 6 bases lay in between. This chain's CDR3 is CASSPRQPQHF. The CDR3 nucleotides are TGTGCCAGCAGCCCCCGGCAGCCCCAGCATTTT.

The V gene is TRBV10-3, the J gene TRBJ2-7; 15 bases fit TRBD2. This CDR3 contains 17 residues. From germline, CDR1 is ENHRY and CDR2 SYGVKD. Trimming took 6 bases from V and 2 from J; bases not matched to a gene: 8. CDR3: CAIRMGTSGGPAYEQYF. The CDR3 DNA reads TGTGCCATCAGGATGGGGACTAGCGGGGGGCCCGCCTACGAGCAGTACTTC.

This clone has a single count. The gene calls are TRBV3-1 (or the pseudogene TRBV3-2) and TRBJ1-2, with D unresolved. V lost 3 bases and J lost 8, with 16 bases in between. This CDR3 comprises 14 residues. CDR1 is LGHDT, CDR2 YNNKEL, per germline (reference sequence). The CDR3 loop reads CASSQPAGRIGYTF. CDR3 coding DNA: TGTGCCAGCAGCCAGCCTGCGGGGAGGATAGGCTACACCTTC.

The chain joins TRBV30 to TRBJ2-2; a weak D match, TRBD1 (5 bases). The CDR3 sequence is 13 residues long. CDR1 is GTSNPN and CDR2 is SVGIG in the germline V gene (reference sequence). Trimming took off 5 bases at V and 10 bases at J, with 17 bases between the two ends. The CDR3 nucleotides are TGTGCCTGGGCCCCGGGTGGGGCCCAGGAGCTGTTTTTT. Amino acid sequence: CAWAPGGAQELFF.

The V gene is TRBV18, the J gene TRBJ1-2; a weak D match, TRBD1 (6 bases). V was cut by 5 bases and J by 5 bases, with 15 bases left in between. This CDR3 region has 14 residues. Germline loops: CDR1 KGHSH, CDR2 LQKENI. The DNA for the CDR3 is TGTGCCAGCTCAGGCGGACAGCTCGTATATGGCTACACCTTC. It specifies CASSGGQLVYGYTF.

J is TRBJ1-5 and V is TRBV20-1; D ambiguous. With 1 base removed from V and 11 bases from J, the gap between germline ends came to 6 bases. The length of the CDR3 is 10 residues. From germline, CDR1 is DFQATT and CDR2 SNEGSKA (reference sequence). CDR3 amino acids: CSARGTAQHF. The CDR3 nucleotides are TGCAGTGCTAGAGGGACTGCCCAGCATTTT.

The chain is built from TRBV3-1 (or the pseudogene TRBV3-2) and TRBJ1-5; D ambiguous. Trimming removed 0 bases at V and 7 bases at J, with 7 bases between. Germline lookup yields CDR1 LGHDT and CDR2 YNNKEL (reference sequence). CDR3 length: 13 amino acids. The CDR3 is CASSQDRVQPQHF. The CDR3 region has the DNA TGTGCCAGCAGCCAAGATCGGGTCCAGCCCCAGCATTTT.

The genes are TRBV9 and TRBJ2-5; 14 bases match TRBD2. This CDR3 has 17 amino acids. Germline-derived CDR1 and CDR2 are SGDLS and YYNGEE. After removal of 3 bases from V and 3 bases from J, the junction contained 7 bases not matched to a gene. The CDR3 spells CASSGHPGLAGEETQYF. In nucleotides, the CDR3 is TGTGCCAGCAGCGGACACCCGGGACTAGCGGGGGAAGAGACCCAGTACTTC.

The chain combines TRBV28 with TRBJ1-2, with 7 bases that match TRBD1. CDR1 MDHEN and CDR2 SYDVKM come from the germline V gene. V lost 4 bases to trimming and J lost 4 bases; unmatched junction nucleotides: 3. The CDR3 is made up of 13 amino acids. In DNA form, the CDR3 reads TGTGCCAGCAGTTCGGGACAGTCCTATGGCTACACCTTC. Its translation is CASSSGQSYGYTF.

The chain combines TRBV7-9 with TRBJ2-3; D might be TRBD2 (6 bases). The V gene's germline CDR1 is SEHNR and CDR2 FQNEAQ (reference sequence). V was cut by 4 bases and J by 0 bases, with 8 bases left in between. This CDR3 comprises 14 residues. The CDR3 spells CASSWRGSTDTQYF. The CDR3 DNA sequence: TGTGCCAGCAGCTGGAGGGGAAGCACAGATACGCAGTATTTT. The full variable domain, completed using reference TRBV7-9 and TRBJ2-3, is DTGVSQNPRHKITKRGQNVTFRCDPISEHNRLYWYRQTLGQGPEFLTYFQNEAQLEKSRLLSDRFSAERPKGSFSTLEIQRTEQGDSAMYLCASSWRGSTDTQYFGPGTRLTVL.

The V gene is TRBV7-6, the J gene TRBJ2-5, with TRBD2 as a possible D gene (6 bases). In germline, CDR1 is SGHVS, CDR2 FNYEAQ. This CDR3 has 15 residues. The V end was cut by 4 bases, the J end by 2 bases, with 14 bases between. The CDR3: CASSSYRDSQETQYF. CDR3 sequence (DNA): TGTGCCAGCAGCTCATACCGGGACTCGCAAGAGACCCAGTACTTC.

The chain uses TRBV29-1 and TRBJ2-1, with TRBD2 identical over 8 bases. Germline values: CDR1 SQVTM, CDR2 ANQGSEA. This CDR3 contains 12 residues. V lost 7 bases, J lost 6 bases, and 5 bases stayed unmatched. The CDR3 coding sequence is TGCAGCGCCGAGGCGGGGGGCAATGAGCAGTTCTTC. This translates into CSAEAGGNEQFF.

This clone was recorded only once. The chain joins TRBV5-1 to TRBJ2-5, with 13 bases fitting TRBD2. CDR3 length equals 16 residues. From germline, CDR1 is SGHRS and CDR2 YFSETQ. Trimming at V came to 5 bases and at J to 10 bases, leaving 14 bases not matched to a gene. The CDR3 DNA sequence: TGCGCCAGCAGTGGGACTAGCGGGGCAGCCGGGGGAGGCCAGTACTTC. It codes for CASSGTSGAAGGGQYF.

This clone was detected only a few times. This chain links TRBV9 with TRBJ2-7; TRBD2 is a possible D gene (5 bases). In germline, CDR1 is SGDLS, CDR2 YYNGEE. V lost 4 bases, J lost 1 base, and 15 bases lay in between. This CDR3 spans 15 amino acids. CDR3 residues: CASSLSELASYEQYF. CDR3 DNA: TGTGCCAGCAGCCTATCGGAGCTAGCATCCTACGAGCAGTACTTC.

The CDR3 sequence: CAWGLGTVQPEQYF. The CDR3 nucleotides read TGTGCCTGGGGCCTCGGGACAGTTCAACCCGAGCAGTACTTC. The V gene is TRBV30, the J gene TRBJ2-7, with 7 bases matching TRBD1. V lost 5 bases to trimming and J lost 6 bases; unmatched junction nucleotides: 13. Germline assignment: CDR1 GTSNPN and CDR2 SVGIG (reference sequence). The CDR3 contains 14 residues.

This clone was seen only once. The V gene is TRBV2, the J gene TRBJ1-5; D might be TRBD1 (6 bases). The germline V gene encodes CDR1 SNHLY and CDR2 FYNNEI. There are 13 residues in the CDR3. The V and J ends lost 4 bases and 4 bases respectively, with 8 bases between them. CDR3 sequence (DNA): TGTGCCAGCAGTGCGGACAGAAATCAGCCCCAGCATTTT. This translates into CASSADRNQPQHF.

The count of this clone is one. The chain combines TRBV4-1 with TRBJ2-7; D possibly corresponds to TRBD1 (6 bases). Deletions cut 3 bases from V and 4 bases from J, with 10 bases between. CDR3 size: 13 residues. CDR1 and CDR2 (germline): MGHRA, YSYEKL. CDR3 sequence: CASSHRQDYEQYF. The CDR3 region has the DNA TGCGCCAGCAGCCATCGACAGGATTACGAGCAGTACTTC.